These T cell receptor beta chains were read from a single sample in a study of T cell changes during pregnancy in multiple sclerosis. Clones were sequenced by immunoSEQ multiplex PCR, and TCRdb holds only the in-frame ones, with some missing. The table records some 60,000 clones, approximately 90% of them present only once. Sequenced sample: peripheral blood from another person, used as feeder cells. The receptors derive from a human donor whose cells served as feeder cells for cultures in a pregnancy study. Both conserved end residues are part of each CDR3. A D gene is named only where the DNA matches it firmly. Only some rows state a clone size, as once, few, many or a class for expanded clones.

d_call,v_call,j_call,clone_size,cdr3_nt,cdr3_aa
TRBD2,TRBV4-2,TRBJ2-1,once,TGTGCCAGCAGCCAAGGCCGGGTAGGGCGGGAGACGAGAAATGAGCAGTTCTTC,CASSQGRVGRETRNEQFF
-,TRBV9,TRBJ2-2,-,TGTGCCAGCAGCGGAGTGGAGGCCGGGGAGCTGTTTTTT,CASSGVEAGELFF
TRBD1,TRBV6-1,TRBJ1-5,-,TGTGCCAGCAGTCCGACAGGGGCGGTCAATCAGCCCCAGCATTTT,CASSPTGAVNQPQHF
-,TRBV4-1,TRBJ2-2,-,TGCGCCAGCAGCCAAGAGTCGGTCGAAACACACACCGGGGAGCTGTTTTTT,CASSQESVETHTGELFF
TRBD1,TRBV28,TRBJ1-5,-,TGTGCCAGCAGAGCGACAGGGTACAGTCAGCCCCAGCATTTT,CASRATGYSQPQHF
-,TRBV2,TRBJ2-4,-,TGTGGGGGAGGAGGGTCGGGAAACATTCAGTACTTC,CGGGGSGNIQYF
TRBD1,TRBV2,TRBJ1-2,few,TGTGCCAGCAGGCGGGGACAGGGGCCCCATGGCTACACCTTC,CASRRGQGPHGYTF
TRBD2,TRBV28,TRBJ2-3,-,TGTGCCAGCATTCTAGCGGGGACAGATACGCAGTATTTT,CASILAGTDTQYF
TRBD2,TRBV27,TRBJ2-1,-,TGTGCCAGCAGTGCTGCCCACATCCGCACTAGCGGTATTTACAATGAGCAGTTCTTC,CASSAAHIRTSGIYNEQFF
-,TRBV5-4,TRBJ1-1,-,TGTGCCAGCAGCTTGGCAGGGAACACTGAAGCTTTCTTT,CASSLAGNTEAFF
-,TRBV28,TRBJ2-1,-,TGTGCCAGCAGTGAATTGGGGGACTCTTACAATGAGCAGTTCTTC,CASSELGDSYNEQFF
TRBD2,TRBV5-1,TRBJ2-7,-,TGCGCCAGCGCTGGGGAGGGACCTTATGAAGAGCAGTACTTC,CASAGEGPYEEQYF
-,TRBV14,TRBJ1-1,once,TGTGCCAGCAGCTTTAGATACGGGGGGAACACTGAAGCTTTCTTT,CASSFRYGGNTEAFF
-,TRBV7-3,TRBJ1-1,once,TGTGCCAGCAGCCCAACAGTGGGAGGGGCTGAAGCTTTCTTT,CASSPTVGGAEAFF
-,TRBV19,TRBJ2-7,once,TGTGCCAGTAGTATTGGAAGGGGAAGGGCCTACGAGCAGTACTTC,CASSIGRGRAYEQYF
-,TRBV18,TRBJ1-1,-,TGTGCCAGCTCACCCTGGGGGAACACTGAAGCTTTCTTT,CASSPWGNTEAFF
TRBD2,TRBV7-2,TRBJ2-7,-,TGTGCCAGCAGCTGGACTAGCGCCTACGAGCAGTACTTC,CASSWTSAYEQYF
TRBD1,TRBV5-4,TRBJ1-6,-,TGTGCCAGCAGCTTGGGATTCGGGACAGGGTCGAGGGCACCCCTCCACTTT,CASSLGFGTGSRAPLHF